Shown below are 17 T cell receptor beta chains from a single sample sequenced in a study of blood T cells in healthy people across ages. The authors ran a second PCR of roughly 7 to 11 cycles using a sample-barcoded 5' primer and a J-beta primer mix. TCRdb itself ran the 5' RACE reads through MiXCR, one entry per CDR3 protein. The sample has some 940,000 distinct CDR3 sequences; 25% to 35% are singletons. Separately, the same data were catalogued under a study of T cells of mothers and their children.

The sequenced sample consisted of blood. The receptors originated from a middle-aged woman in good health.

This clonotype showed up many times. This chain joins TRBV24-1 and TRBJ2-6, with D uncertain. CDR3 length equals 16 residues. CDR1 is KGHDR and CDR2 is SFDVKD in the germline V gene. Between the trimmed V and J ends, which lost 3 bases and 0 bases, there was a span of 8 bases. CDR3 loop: CATSDPTPSGANVLTF. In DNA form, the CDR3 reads TGTGCCACCAGTGATCCGACCCCCTCTGGGGCCAACGTCCTGACTTTC.

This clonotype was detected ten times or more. The CDR3 DNA reads TGCAGTGCCATAGGGCTAGCGGGTTACTCCTACGAGCAGTACTTC. Encoded protein: CSAIGLAGYSYEQYF. The chain joins TRBV20-1 to TRBJ2-7, with 8 bases identical to TRBD2. The CDR3 runs to 15 residues. Germline lookup yields CDR1 DFQATT and CDR2 SNEGSKA (reference sequence). V lost 6 bases, J lost 0 bases, and 10 bases stayed unmatched.

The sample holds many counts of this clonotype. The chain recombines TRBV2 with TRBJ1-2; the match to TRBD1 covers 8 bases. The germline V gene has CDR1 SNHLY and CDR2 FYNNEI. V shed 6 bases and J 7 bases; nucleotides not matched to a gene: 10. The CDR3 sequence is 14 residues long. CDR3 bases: TGTGCCAGCAGACCAGTGGACAGGGAGGTTGGCTACACCTTC. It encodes CASRPVDREVGYTF.

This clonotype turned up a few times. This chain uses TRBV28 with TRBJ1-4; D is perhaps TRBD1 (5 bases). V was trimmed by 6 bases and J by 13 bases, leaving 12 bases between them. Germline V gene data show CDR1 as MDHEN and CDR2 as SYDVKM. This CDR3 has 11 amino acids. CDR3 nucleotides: TGTGCCAGCAGCGCGACGGGACGACTGTTTTTT. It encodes CASSATGRLFF.

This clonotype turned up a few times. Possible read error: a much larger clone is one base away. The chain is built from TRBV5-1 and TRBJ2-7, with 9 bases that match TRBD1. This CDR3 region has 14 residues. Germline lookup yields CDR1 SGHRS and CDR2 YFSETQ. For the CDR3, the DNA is TGCGCCAGCAAAGGGGGGACAGGGCCCTACGAGCGGTACTTC. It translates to CASKGGTGPYERYF.

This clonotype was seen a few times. The CDR3, as DNA: TGTGCCAGCAGCCCGACGACTACGAACACTGAAGCTTTCTTT. Its protein is CASSPTTTNTEAFF. The rearrangement joins TRBV12-3 or TRBV12-4 to TRBJ1-1; D is unresolved. The CDR3 has 14 amino acids. The germline V and J ends were trimmed by 6 bases and 1 base, with 12 bases remaining between them.

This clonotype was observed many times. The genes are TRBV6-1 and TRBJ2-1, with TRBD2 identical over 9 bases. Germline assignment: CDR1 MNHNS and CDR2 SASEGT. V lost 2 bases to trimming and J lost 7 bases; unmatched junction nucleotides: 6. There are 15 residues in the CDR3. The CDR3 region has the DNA TGTGCCAGCAGTGAAATAGCGGGAGCGAATAATGAGCAGTTCTTC. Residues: CASSEIAGANNEQFF.

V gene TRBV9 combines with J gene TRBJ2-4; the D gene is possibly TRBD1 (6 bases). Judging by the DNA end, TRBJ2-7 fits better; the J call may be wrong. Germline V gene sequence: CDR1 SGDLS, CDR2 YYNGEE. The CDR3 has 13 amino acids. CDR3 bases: TGTGCCAGCAGTCCACAGGGCAGCCACGAGCAGTACTTC. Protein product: CASSPQGSHEQYF.

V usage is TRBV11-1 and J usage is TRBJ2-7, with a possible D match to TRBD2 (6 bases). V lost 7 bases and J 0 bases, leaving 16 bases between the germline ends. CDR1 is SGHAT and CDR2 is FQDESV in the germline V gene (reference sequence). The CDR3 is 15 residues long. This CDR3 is CASTLRRGSSYEQYF. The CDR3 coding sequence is TGTGCCAGCACTCTAAGGCGGGGTAGCTCCTACGAGCAGTACTTC.

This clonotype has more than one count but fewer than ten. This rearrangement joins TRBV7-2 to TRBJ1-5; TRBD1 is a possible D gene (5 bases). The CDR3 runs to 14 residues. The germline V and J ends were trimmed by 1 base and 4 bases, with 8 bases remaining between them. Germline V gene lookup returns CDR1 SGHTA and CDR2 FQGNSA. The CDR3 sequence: CASSLDRLNQPQHF. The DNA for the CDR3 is TGTGCCAGCAGCTTAGACAGGCTTAATCAGCCCCAGCATTTT.

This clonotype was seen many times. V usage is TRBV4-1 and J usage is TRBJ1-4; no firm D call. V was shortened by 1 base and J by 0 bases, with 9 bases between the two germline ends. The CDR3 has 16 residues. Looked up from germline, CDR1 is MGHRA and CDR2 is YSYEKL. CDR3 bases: TGCGCCAGCAGCCAAGGGAGGAGCGCAACTAATGAAAAACTGTTTTTT. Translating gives CASSQGRSATNEKLFF.

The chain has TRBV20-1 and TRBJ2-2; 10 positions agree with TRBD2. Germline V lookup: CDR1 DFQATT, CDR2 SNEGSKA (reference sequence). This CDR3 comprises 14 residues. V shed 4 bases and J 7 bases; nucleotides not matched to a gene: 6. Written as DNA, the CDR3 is TGCAGTGCTATCGGGACTAGCGTAAGCGGGGAGCTGTTTTTT. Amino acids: CSAIGTSVSGELFF.

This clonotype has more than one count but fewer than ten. The CDR3 DNA sequence: TGTGCCAGTAAAAGGCGGGACAGGTCCACTGAAGCTTTCTTT. This encodes CASKRRDRSTEAFF. The chain combines TRBV6-6 with TRBJ1-1; 8 nucleotides agree with TRBD1. Germline CDR1 is MNHNY and CDR2 is SVGAGI (reference sequence). With V trimmed by 9 bases and J by 4 bases, 10 bases remained unmatched. This CDR3 has 14 amino acids.

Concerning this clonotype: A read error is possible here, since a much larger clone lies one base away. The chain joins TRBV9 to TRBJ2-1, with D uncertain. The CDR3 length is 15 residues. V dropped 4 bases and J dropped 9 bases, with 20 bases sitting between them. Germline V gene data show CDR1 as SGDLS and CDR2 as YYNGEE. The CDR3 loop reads CASSRSRSRSGEQFF. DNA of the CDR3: TGTGCCAGCAGCAGATCTCGGAGCCGAAGTGGTGAGCAGTTCTTC. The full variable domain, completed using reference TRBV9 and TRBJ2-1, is DSGVTQTPKHLITATGQRVTLRCSPRSGDLSVYWYQQSLDQGLQFLIQYYNGEERAKGNILERFSAQQFPDLHSELNLSSLELGDSALYFCASSRSRSRSGEQFFGPGTRLTVL.

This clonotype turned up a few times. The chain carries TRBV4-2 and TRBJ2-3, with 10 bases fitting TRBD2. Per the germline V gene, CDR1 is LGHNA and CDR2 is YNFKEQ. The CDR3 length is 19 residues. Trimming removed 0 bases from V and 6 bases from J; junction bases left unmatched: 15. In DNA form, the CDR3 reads TGTGCCAGCAGCCAAGATCGACCCCTTAGCGGGGGGCCTTCGGATACGCAGTATTTT. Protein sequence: CASSQDRPLSGGPSDTQYF.

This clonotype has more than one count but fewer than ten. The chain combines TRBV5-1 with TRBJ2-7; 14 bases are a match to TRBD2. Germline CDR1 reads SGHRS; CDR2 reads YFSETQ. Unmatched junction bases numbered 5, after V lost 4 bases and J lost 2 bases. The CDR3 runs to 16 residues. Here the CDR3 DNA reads TGCGCCAGCAGCAGACTAGCGGGGGGGACTACCTACGAGCAGTACTTC. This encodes CASSRLAGGTTYEQYF.

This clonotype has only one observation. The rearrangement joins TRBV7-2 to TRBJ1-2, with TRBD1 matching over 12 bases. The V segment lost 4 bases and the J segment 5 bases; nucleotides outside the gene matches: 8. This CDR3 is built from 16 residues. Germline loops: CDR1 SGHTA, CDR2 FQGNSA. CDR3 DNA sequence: TGTGCCAGCAGCTCAGGCGGGACAGGGGGCGGGTATGGCTACACCTTC. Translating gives CASSSGGTGGGYGYTF.